This paragraph reports one T cell receptor (beta chain). Its antigen remains unknown. The data were taken from a study of PD-1 blockade in classical Hodgkin lymphoma. After autologous stem cell transplantation all patients relapsed, and prior brentuximab vedotin exposure differed between cohorts. The study's findings and limits: Significant TCR diversity gains by C4D1 occurred in CD4+ but not CD8+ cells.

Libraries were prepared by immunoSEQ multiplex PCR; TCRdb keeps only in-frame clonotypes and omits some of them. The sample holds tens of thousands of clones, approximately 80% seen once. This specimen was peripheral blood mononuclear cells (PBMCs), taken at baseline. The sequence was collected from a human donor with classical Hodgkin lymphoma.

CDR3 sequence reads: CASSGTGTISGNTIYF. CDR3 in DNA: TGTGCCAGCAGCGGAACCGGGACAATCTCTGGAAACACCATATATTTT. V is TRBV9 and J is TRBJ1-3; TRBD1 might be the D (6 bases). With 3 bases removed from V and 0 bases from J, the gap between germline ends came to 13 bases. Germline V gene sequence: CDR1 SGDLS, CDR2 YYNGEE. The CDR3 length is 16 residues.